A selection of T cell receptor beta chains follows, all from one sample in a study of Tregs in tolerant kidney transplant recipients. TCRdb's copy holds only in-frame clones and misses some; the assay was immunoSEQ multiplex PCR. The data show about 87,000 clones, over 85% seen once. The material was CD4+ T cells from blood, obtained before the transplant. The receptors were gathered from a human donor who received a combined kidney and bone marrow transplant. The CDR3 runs from the conserved cysteine through the conserved F or W. The order of the fields is V gene, clone size, D gene, CDR3 length, J gene, CDR3 protein, CDR3 DNA. D genes are given only for firm matches. Size is stated for part of the rows, as once, few or many counts, or as a class when the clone is expanded.

TRBV25-1,.,TRBD1,17,TRBJ2-3,CASSAYTGTGVTDTQYF,TGTGCCAGCAGTGCGTACACCGGGACAGGTGTTACAGATACGCAGTATTTT
TRBV28,.,TRBD1,12,TRBJ2-1,CATGQGFNEQFF,TGTGCCACTGGACAGGGGTTCAATGAGCAGTTCTTC
TRBV18,.,.,14,TRBJ1-3,CASSPTQGGNTIYF,TGTGCCAGCTCACCAACCCAGGGGGGAAACACCATATATTTT
TRBV11-3,.,.,15,TRBJ2-2,CASSLNRVATGELFF,TGTGCCAGCAGCTTAAACAGGGTCGCCACCGGGGAGCTGTTTTTT
TRBV19,.,TRBD1,17,TRBJ1-5,CASRLTPGTESNQPQHF,TGTGCCAGTAGATTAACGCCCGGGACAGAGAGCAATCAGCCCCAGCATTTT
TRBV6-1,.,.,15,TRBJ2-2,CASFVGAGATGELFF,TGTGCCAGCTTTGTTGGTGCAGGGGCTACCGGGGAGCTGTTTTTT
TRBV29-1,.,.,15,TRBJ1-1,CSVEDYPVKNTEAFF,TGCAGCGTTGAAGATTACCCGGTTAAGAACACTGAAGCTTTCTTT
TRBV5-1,.,.,16,TRBJ2-1,CASSFPGKGSYNEQFF,TGCGCCAGCAGCTTCCCGGGGAAAGGGTCCTACAATGAGCAGTTCTTC
TRBV29-1,.,.,13,TRBJ2-2,CSVRYSNTGELFF,TGCAGCGTGCGATACTCTAACACCGGGGAGCTGTTTTTT
TRBV19,few,.,15,TRBJ1-3,CASLYSGYFANTIYF,TGTGCCAGTTTGTACAGTGGTTATTTTGCAAACACCATATATTTT
TRBV5-1,.,.,16,TRBJ2-1,CASSLGSGRGDNEQFF,TGCGCCAGCAGCTTGGGTAGCGGCAGAGGGGACAATGAGCAGTTCTTC
TRBV7-3,.,TRBD2,15,TRBJ2-1,CASSLSGSSINEQFF,TGTGCCAGCAGCCTTAGCGGGAGTAGTATAAATGAGCAGTTCTTC
TRBV14,.,TRBD2,16,TRBJ2-3,CASSQSLAGGTDTQYF,TGTGCCAGCAGTCAAAGTTTAGCGGGAGGAACAGATACGCAGTATTTT
TRBV19,.,.,16,TRBJ1-1,CASSPWGGGMNTEAFF,TGTGCCAGTAGTCCCTGGGGGGGCGGAATGAACACTGAAGCTTTCTTT
TRBV15,.,.,14,TRBJ1-6,CATSSIPGQSPLHF,TGTGCCACCAGCAGTATCCCCGGTCAATCACCCCTCCACTTT
TRBV9,.,.,13,TRBJ2-5,CASSVLDQETQYF,TGTGCCAGCAGCGTACTAGATCAAGAGACCCAGTACTTC
TRBV7-2,once,TRBD1,15,TRBJ2-7,CASSLYTGGYYEQYF,TGTGCCAGCAGCTTATATACAGGGGGCTACTACGAGCAGTACTTC
TRBV6-1,.,TRBD1,16,TRBJ2-3,CASSEEGTGYTDTQYF,TGTGCCAGCAGTGAAGAGGGGACAGGCTACACAGATACGCAGTATTTT
TRBV7-2,.,.,13,TRBJ2-4,CASSVLLENIQYF,TGTGCCAGCAGCGTCTTACTAGAAAACATTCAGTACTTC
TRBV5-1,.,.,17,TRBJ2-3,CASSLDAGAISTDTQYF,TGCGCCAGCAGCTTGGATGCGGGGGCCATTTCCACAGATACGCAGTATTTT
TRBV29-1,.,TRBD1,13,TRBJ1-1,CSVKQGGNTEAFF,TGCAGCGTCAAACAGGGGGGGAACACTGAAGCTTTCTTT
TRBV30,.,TRBD2,14,TRBJ2-3,CAWTQGLARDTQYF,TGTGCCTGGACTCAGGGACTAGCTAGAGATACGCAGTATTTT
TRBV6-6,.,TRBD1,16,TRBJ1-5,CASSYFGQGVERPQHF,TGTGCCAGCAGTTACTTTGGACAGGGGGTTGAACGGCCCCAGCATTTT
TRBV7-2,.,TRBD2,17,TRBJ2-2,CASSIPGLAGNTGELFF,TGTGCCAGCAGCATTCCGGGACTAGCGGGAAACACCGGGGAGCTGTTTTTT
TRBV9,once,.,14,TRBJ2-1,CASSVSVRANEQFF,TGTGCCAGCAGCGTAAGTGTCAGGGCCAATGAGCAGTTCTTC
TRBV11-3,.,.,16,TRBJ1-2,CASSLVGQGGSYGYTF,TGTGCCAGCAGCTTAGTTGGTCAGGGAGGCTCCTATGGCTACACCTTC
TRBV4-2,once,.,14,TRBJ1-1,CASSQEGLDTEAFF,TGTGCCAGCAGCCAAGAGGGGCTGGACACTGAAGCTTTCTTT
TRBV6-6,.,.,11,TRBJ2-7,CASTRDGEQYF,TGTGCCAGCACGCGGGATGGGGAGCAGTACTTC
TRBV5-1,.,.,14,TRBJ2-7,CASSLGQRRGEQYF,TGCGCCAGCAGCTTAGGACAGAGACGGGGCGAGCAGTACTTC
TRBV29-1,.,.,15,TRBJ1-1,CSVEPSGGRGTEAFF,TGCAGCGTTGAACCCTCTGGAGGACGGGGAACTGAAGCTTTCTTT
TRBV4-2,.,TRBD2,16,TRBJ2-7,CASSQTGLADRYEQYF,TGTGCCAGCAGCCAAACGGGACTAGCGGATCGCTACGAGCAGTACTTC
TRBV4-1,once,.,15,TRBJ2-3,CASSQGPLSTDTQYF,TGCGCCAGCAGCCAAGGTCCCCTGAGCACAGATACGCAGTATTTT
TRBV10-3,few,TRBD1,16,TRBJ1-4,CAISEATGAVGEKLFF,TGTGCCATCAGTGAGGCGACAGGGGCCGTAGGTGAAAAACTGTTTTTT
TRBV14,once,.,13,TRBJ2-1,CASSYSSYNEQFF,TGTGCCAGCAGCTACAGCTCCTACAATGAGCAGTTCTTC